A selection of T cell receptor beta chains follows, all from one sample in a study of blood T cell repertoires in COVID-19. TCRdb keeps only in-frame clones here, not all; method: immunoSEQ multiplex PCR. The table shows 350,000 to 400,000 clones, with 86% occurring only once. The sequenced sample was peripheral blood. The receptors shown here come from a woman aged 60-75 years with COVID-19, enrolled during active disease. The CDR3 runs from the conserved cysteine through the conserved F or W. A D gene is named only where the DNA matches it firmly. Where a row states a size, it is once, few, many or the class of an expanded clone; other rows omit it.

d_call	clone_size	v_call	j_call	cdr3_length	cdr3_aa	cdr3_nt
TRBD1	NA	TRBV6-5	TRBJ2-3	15	CASSWGQGNSDTQYF	TGTGCCAGCAGCTGGGGACAGGGGAATTCAGATACGCAGTATTTT
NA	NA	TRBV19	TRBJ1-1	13	CASSPTGNTEAFF	TGTGCCAGTAGTCCGACAGGGAACACTGAAGCTTTCTTT
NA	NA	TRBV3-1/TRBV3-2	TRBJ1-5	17	CASSIGAGGYSNQPQHF	TGTGCCAGCAGTATCGGGGCGGGGGGATATAGCAATCAGCCCCAGCATTTT
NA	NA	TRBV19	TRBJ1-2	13	CASTLAPNYGYTF	TGTGCCAGTACCCTAGCCCCTAACTATGGCTACACCTTC
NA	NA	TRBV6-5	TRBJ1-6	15	CASSSTQGPKSPLHF	TGTGCCAGCAGTTCCACACAGGGCCCGAAATCACCCCTCCACTTT
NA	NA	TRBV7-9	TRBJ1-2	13	CASGSTDREGYTF	TGTGCCAGCGGCTCGACAGATAGAGAAGGCTACACCTTC
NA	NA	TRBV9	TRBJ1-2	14	CASSSERGSYGYTF	TGTGCCAGCAGCTCAGAGCGGGGGAGCTATGGCTACACCTTC
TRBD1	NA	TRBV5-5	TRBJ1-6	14	CASRQGQGVSPLHF	TGTGCCAGCAGGCAGGGACAGGGGGTTTCACCCCTCCACTTT
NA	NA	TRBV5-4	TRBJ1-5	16	CASPFNGEGGNQPQHF	TGTGCCAGCCCCTTTAACGGTGAGGGAGGCAATCAGCCCCAGCATTTT
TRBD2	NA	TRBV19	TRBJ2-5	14	CASSRGGRGETQYF	TGTGCCAGTAGTAGGGGGGGACGCGGAGAGACCCAGTACTTC
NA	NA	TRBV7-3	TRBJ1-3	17	CASSLLRGSLSGNTIYF	TGTGCCAGCAGCTTACTGCGGGGCAGCCTCTCTGGAAACACCATATATTTT
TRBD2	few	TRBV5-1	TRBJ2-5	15	CASSRSGGNQETQYF	TGCGCCAGCAGCAGGAGCGGGGGGAACCAAGAGACCCAGTACTTC
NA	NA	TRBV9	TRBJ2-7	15	CASSTSGGAGYEQYF	TGTGCCAGCAGCACCAGCGGAGGGGCCGGCTACGAGCAGTACTTC
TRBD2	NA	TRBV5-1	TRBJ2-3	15	CASSPGTSGVDTQYF	TGCGCCAGCAGCCCCGGGACTAGCGGGGTTGATACGCAGTATTTT
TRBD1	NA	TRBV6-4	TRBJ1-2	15	CASRVGEGADYGYTF	TGTGCCAGCAGGGTCGGTGAGGGGGCCGACTATGGCTACACCTTC
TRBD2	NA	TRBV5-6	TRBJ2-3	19	CASSPLGTSGGRSTDTQYF	TGTGCCAGCAGCCCACTCGGGACTAGCGGGGGGAGGAGCACAGATACGCAGTATTTT
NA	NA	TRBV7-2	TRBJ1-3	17	CASSLEGVPWTGNTIYF	TGTGCCAGCAGCTTAGAAGGGGTACCCTGGACTGGAAACACCATATATTTT